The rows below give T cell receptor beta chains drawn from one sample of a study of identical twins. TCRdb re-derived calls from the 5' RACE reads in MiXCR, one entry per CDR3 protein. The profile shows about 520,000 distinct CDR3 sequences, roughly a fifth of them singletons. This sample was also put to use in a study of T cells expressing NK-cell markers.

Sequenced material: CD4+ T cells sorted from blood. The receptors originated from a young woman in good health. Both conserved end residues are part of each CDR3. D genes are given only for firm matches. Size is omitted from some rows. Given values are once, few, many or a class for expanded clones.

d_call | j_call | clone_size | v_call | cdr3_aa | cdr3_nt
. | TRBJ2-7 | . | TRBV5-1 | CASSLSIGGMQYF | TGCGCCAGCAGCTTGAGTATTGGGGGAATGCAGTACTTC
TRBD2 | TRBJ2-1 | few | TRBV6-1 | CASTGGRARYEQFF | TGTGCCAGCACCGGCGGGAGGGCCAGGTATGAGCAGTTCTTC
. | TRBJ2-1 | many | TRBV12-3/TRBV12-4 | CASRVASYNEQFF | TGTGCCAGCAGGGTAGCGAGTTACAATGAGCAGTTCTTC
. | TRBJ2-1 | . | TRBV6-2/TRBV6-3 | CASSAPGAAGLNEQFF | TGTGCCAGCAGTGCCCCAGGAGCGGCCGGCCTCAATGAGCAGTTCTTC
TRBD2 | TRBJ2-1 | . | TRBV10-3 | CAISEVGLAGLKFF | TGTGCCATCAGTGAGGTTGGACTAGCGGGGTTGAAGTTCTTC
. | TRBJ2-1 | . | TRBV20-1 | CSARRTGGEQFF | TGCAGTGCTAGAAGGACAGGAGGGGAGCAGTTCTTC
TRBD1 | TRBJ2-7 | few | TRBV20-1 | CSACPGTGSEQYF | TGCAGTGCTTGTCCCGGGACAGGGAGCGAGCAGTACTTC
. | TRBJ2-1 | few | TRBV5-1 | CASSLEWSYNEQFF | TGCGCCAGCAGCTTGGAATGGTCTTATAATGAGCAGTTCTTC
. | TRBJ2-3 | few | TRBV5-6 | CASSLAAGIFSDTQYF | TGTGCCAGCAGCTTGGCAGCAGGAATCTTCTCAGATACGCAGTATTTT
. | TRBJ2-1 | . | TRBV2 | CASNQGDNEQFF | TGTGCCAGCAACCAGGGCGACAATGAGCAGTTCTTC
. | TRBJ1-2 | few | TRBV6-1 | CASGGWKADYGYTF | TGTGCCAGCGGGGGCTGGAAAGCGGACTATGGCTACACCTTC
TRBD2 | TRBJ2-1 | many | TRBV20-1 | CSARGLAGYNEQFF | TGCAGTGCTAGGGGACTAGCGGGATACAATGAGCAGTTCTTC
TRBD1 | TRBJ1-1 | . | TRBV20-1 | CSARENRGYPEAFF | TGCAGTGCTAGAGAGAACAGGGGATACCCTGAAGCTTTCTTT
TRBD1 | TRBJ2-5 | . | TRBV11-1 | CASSLGQKLQETQYF | TGTGCCAGCAGCTTGGGACAGAAACTCCAAGAGACCCAGTACTTC
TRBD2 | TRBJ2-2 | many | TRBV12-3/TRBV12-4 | CASQGLAGVVGELFF | TGTGCCAGCCAGGGACTAGCGGGAGTAGTAGGGGAGCTGTTTTTT
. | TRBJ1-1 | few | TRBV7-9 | CASSNRAEAFF | TGTGCCAGCAGCAATAGGGCTGAAGCTTTCTTT
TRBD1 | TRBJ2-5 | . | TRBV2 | CASSRTGGEETQYF | TGTGCCAGCAGTAGGACAGGGGGCGAAGAGACCCAGTACTTC
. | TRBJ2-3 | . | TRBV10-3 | CATKQEDTQYF | TGTGCCACCAAACAGGAAGATACGCAGTATTTT